Listed below are T cell receptor beta chains from one sample, sequenced in a study of metastatic and nonmetastatic thyroid tumors. TCRdb re-called clones from the PCR reads using MiXCR. The table lists 4,500 to 6,000 clones, roughly 27% of them singletons. The specimen was adjacent normal tissue. The receptors here all came from a male donor with papillary thyroid cancer or a benign thyroid nodule (not recorded which). Some clones in this sample may be carry-over from other donors' samples. Both conserved end residues are part of each CDR3. A D gene is named only where the DNA matches it firmly. Where a row states a size, it is once, few, many or the class of an expanded clone; other rows omit it.

clone size	V gene	D gene	J gene	CDR3 DNA	CDR3 protein
large	TRBV5-1	.	TRBJ1-5	TGCGCCAGCAGCGAGGGGGGTGGCAATCAGCCCCAGCATTTT	CASSEGGGNQPQHF
large	TRBV11-2	.	TRBJ1-6	TGTGCCAGCAGCTTGGGGGCCGGGGCAGGGAACTCACCCCTCCACTTT	CASSLGAGAGNSPLHF
.	TRBV6-1	TRBD1	TRBJ1-6	TGTGCCAGCAGTGAGCGAACAGGGGCCCATAATTCACCCCTCCACTTT	CASSERTGAHNSPLHF
medium-sized	TRBV6-6	TRBD2	TRBJ2-6	TGTGCCAGCACACCGGGACTAGCGGGAGGCCAATCTGGGGCCAACGTCCTGACTTTC	CASTPGLAGGQSGANVLTF
many	TRBV12-3/TRBV12-4	TRBD1	TRBJ1-2	TGTGCCAGCAGTACGACAGGGGGCGCTGGATTCTATGGCTACACCTTC	CASSTTGGAGFYGYTF
few	TRBV20-1	.	TRBJ1-1	TGCAGTGCTACACCGCTGCAGGAGGCTTTCTTT	CSATPLQEAFF
many	TRBV28	.	TRBJ2-7	TGTGCCAGCGGAATAAGTGCAGACTACGAGCAGTACTTC	CASGISADYEQYF
few	TRBV28	TRBD1	TRBJ2-3	TGTGCCAGCAGTTTACCGGGACAGGGGGCAGATACGCAGTATTTT	CASSLPGQGADTQYF
.	TRBV6-5	TRBD2	TRBJ2-3	TGTGCCAGCAGTTCCGGGACTAGCGGGAGGACCGATACGCAGTATTTT	CASSSGTSGRTDTQYF
many	TRBV13	TRBD2	TRBJ2-7	TGTGCCAGCAGCTTAGGGAGTCGGGAGGGCCGGGGCGAGCAGTACTTC	CASSLGSREGRGEQYF
large	TRBV28	.	TRBJ1-5	TGTGCCAGCAGTTTACATGCAGGGACTCAGCCCCAGCATTTT	CASSLHAGTQPQHF
.	TRBV6-2/TRBV6-3	TRBD2	TRBJ2-7	TGTGCCAGCAGTTACAAAGGACTAGTACCCTACGAGCAGTACTTC	CASSYKGLVPYEQYF
many	TRBV7-4	TRBD1	TRBJ1-4	TGTGCCAGCAGCTTAACTCCGGGACAGTCACGGGGGGAAAAACTGTTTTTT	CASSLTPGQSRGEKLFF
many	TRBV4-2	.	TRBJ2-3	TGTGCCAGCAGCCAAGATTTCGGGGCGTCAGATACGCAGTATTTT	CASSQDFGASDTQYF
medium-sized	TRBV7-9	.	TRBJ1-2	TGTGCCAGCAGCTTAGATTGGGGAAACTATGGCTACACCTTC	CASSLDWGNYGYTF
once	TRBV25-1	TRBD1	TRBJ1-1	TGTGCCAGCAATCACGAGACAGGGATGGACACTGAAGCTTTCTTT	CASNHETGMDTEAFF
few	TRBV2	TRBD1	TRBJ1-2	TGTGCCAGCAGTGATTGGGGGACAGGGGGCGGCTACACCTTC	CASSDWGTGGGYTF
few	TRBV6-1	.	TRBJ2-7	TGTGCCAGCAGTGAAGAGGGCAGGGGTTATACCTACGAGCAGTACTTC	CASSEEGRGYTYEQYF
.	TRBV7-2	TRBD2	TRBJ2-7	TGTGCCAGCAGCGTAGGAGCGGGAACCGTCTACGAGCAGTACTTC	CASSVGAGTVYEQYF
.	TRBV6-5	TRBD2	TRBJ2-1	TGTGCCAGCAGTTACCTCACTAGCGTGAGCTCTCGCGACAATGAGCAGCTCTTC	CASSYLTSVSSRDNEQLF
.	TRBV20-1	.	TRBJ2-2	TGCAGTGCCCGCATGGGCGGAGACACCGGGGAGCTGTTTTTT	CSARMGGDTGELFF
few	TRBV2	.	TRBJ1-2	TGTGCCAGCGGACTGCTCAGGGTAGCCCCCCATGGCTACACCTTC	CASGLLRVAPHGYTF
.	TRBV4-2	TRBD2	TRBJ2-7	TGTGCCAGCAGCCAAGTGGGACTAGACGGCGAGCAGTACTTC	CASSQVGLDGEQYF
.	TRBV20-1	.	TRBJ1-6	TGCAGTGCTAGGGAGGGAGAGACCCTCCACTTT	CSAREGETLHF
few	TRBV10-3	TRBD1	TRBJ2-1	TGTGCCATCAGAGGGACAGGGGGCTACAATGAGCAGTTCTTC	CAIRGTGGYNEQFF
.	TRBV15	.	TRBJ1-4	TGTGCCACCAGCGAACCAAGTCGAGCAACTAATGAAAAACTGTTTTTT	CATSEPSRATNEKLFF
.	TRBV20-1	TRBD1	TRBJ1-3	TGCAGTGCTAGCGACTATCCGGGACAGGGGGCGTCTGGAAACACCATATATTTT	CSASDYPGQGASGNTIYF
.	TRBV2	.	TRBJ2-3	TGTGCCAGCAGTGTGGTTGAGTTCGATACGCAGTATTTT	CASSVVEFDTQYF
.	TRBV30	TRBD2	TRBJ2-1	TGTGCCTGGAATCTCCTAGCGGGAGGGGATGGGCAGTTCTTC	CAWNLLAGGDGQFF
.	TRBV10-3	.	TRBJ2-7	TGTGCCATCAGTGGGTGGCCCTGGGACGAGCAGTACTTC	CAISGWPWDEQYF
medium-sized	TRBV6-1	.	TRBJ2-2	TGTGCCAGCACCCTTTTTATGGGGCAGAAAAGGCGGGAGCTGTTTTTT	CASTLFMGQKRRELFF
.	TRBV7-9	.	TRBJ2-7	TGTGCCAGCAGATTAGAAGTATACGAGCAGTACTTC	CASRLEVYEQYF
.	TRBV7-7	.	TRBJ2-7	TGTGCCAGCAGCTTAGCCCCAACCTACGAGCAGTACTTC	CASSLAPTYEQYF
once	TRBV5-1	TRBD1	TRBJ2-2	TGCGCCAGCAGTCGGGACAGGGGTACCGGGGAGCTGTTTTTT	CASSRDRGTGELFF